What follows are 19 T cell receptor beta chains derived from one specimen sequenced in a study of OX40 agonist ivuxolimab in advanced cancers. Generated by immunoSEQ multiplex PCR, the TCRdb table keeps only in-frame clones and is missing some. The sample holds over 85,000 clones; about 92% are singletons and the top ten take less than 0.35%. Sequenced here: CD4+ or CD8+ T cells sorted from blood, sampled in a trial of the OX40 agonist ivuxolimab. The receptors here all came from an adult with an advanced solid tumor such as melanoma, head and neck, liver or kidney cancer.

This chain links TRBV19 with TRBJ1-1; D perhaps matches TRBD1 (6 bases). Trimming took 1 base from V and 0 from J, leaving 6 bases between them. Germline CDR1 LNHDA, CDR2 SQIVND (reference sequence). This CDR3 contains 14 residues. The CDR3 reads CASSIGQVNTEAFF. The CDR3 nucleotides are TGTGCCAGTAGTATAGGACAGGTGAACACTGAAGCTTTCTTT. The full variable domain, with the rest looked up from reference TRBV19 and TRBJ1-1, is DGGITQSPKYLFRKEGQNVTLSCEQNLNHDAMYWYRQDPGQGLRLIYYSQIVNDFQKGDIAEGYSVSREKKESFPLTVTSAQKNPTAFYLCASSIGQVNTEAFFGQGTRLTVV.

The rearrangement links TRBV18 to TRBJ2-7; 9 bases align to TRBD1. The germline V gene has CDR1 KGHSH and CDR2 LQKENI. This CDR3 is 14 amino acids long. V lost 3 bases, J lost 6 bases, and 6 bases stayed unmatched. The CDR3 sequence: CASSPGQGLSEQYF. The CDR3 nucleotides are TGTGCCAGCTCACCGGGACAGGGCTTGAGCGAGCAGTACTTC.

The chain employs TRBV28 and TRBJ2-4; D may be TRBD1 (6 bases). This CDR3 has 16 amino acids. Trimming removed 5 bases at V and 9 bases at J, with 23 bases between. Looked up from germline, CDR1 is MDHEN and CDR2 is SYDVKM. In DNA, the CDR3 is TGTGCCAGCAGTCATTCCTCGAGAGGGGGTATCATCATTCAGTACTTC. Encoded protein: CASSHSSRGGIIIQYF.

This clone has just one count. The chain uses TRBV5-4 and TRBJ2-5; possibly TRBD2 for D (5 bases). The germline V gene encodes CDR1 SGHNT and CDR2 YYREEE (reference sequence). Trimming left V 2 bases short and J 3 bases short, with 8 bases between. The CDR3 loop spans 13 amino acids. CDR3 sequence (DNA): TGTGCCAGCAGCTTAGGAGGAGAAGAGACCCAGTACTTC. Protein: CASSLGGEETQYF. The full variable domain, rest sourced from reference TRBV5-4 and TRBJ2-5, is ETGVTQSPTHLIKTRGQQVTLRCSSQSGHNTVSWYQQALGQGPQFIFQYYREEENGRGNFPPRFSGLQFPNYSSELNVNALELDDSALYLCASSLGGEETQYFGPGTRLLVL.

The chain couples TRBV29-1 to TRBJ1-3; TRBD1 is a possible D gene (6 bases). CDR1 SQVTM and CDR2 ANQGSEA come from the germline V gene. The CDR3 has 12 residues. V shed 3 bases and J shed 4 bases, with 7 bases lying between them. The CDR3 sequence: CSVDDRGNTIYF. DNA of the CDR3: TGCAGCGTTGACGACAGGGGAAACACCATATATTTT.

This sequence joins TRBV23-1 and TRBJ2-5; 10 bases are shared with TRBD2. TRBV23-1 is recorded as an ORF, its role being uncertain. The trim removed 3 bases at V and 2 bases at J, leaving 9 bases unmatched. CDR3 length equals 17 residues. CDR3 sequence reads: CASSHFLAGASQETQYF. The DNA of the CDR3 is TGCGCCAGCAGTCACTTCCTAGCGGGGGCTTCACAAGAGACCCAGTACTTC.

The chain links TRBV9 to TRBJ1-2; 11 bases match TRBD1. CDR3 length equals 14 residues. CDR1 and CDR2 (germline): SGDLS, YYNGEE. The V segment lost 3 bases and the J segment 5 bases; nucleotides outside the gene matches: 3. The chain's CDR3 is CASSAGTGGYGYTF. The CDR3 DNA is TGTGCCAGCAGCGCCGGGACAGGGGGTTATGGCTACACCTTC.

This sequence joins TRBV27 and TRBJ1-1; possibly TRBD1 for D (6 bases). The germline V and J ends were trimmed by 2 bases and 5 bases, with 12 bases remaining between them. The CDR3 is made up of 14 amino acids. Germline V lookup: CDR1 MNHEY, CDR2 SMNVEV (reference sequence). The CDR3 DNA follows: TGTGCCAGCAGTTTAGGTACAGGGCTTACTGAAGCTTTCTTT. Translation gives CASSLGTGLTEAFF.

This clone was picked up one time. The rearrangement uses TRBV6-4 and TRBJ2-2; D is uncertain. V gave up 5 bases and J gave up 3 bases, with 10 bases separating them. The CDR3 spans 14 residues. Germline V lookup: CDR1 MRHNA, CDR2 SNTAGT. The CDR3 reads CASSKAPYTGELFF. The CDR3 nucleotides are TGTGCCAGCAGTAAGGCTCCTTACACCGGGGAGCTGTTTTTT.

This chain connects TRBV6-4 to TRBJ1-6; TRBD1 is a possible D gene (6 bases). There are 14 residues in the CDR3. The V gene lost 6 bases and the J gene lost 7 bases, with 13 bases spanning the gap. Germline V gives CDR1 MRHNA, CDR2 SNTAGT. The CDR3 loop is CASREGTRNSPLHF. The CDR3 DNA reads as TGTGCCAGCAGAGAAGGGACAAGAAATTCACCCCTCCACTTT.

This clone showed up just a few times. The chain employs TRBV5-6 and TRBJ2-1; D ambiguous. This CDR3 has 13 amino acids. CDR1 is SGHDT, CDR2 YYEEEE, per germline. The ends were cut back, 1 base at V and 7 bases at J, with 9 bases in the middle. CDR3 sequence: CASSLPVQNEQFF. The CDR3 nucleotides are TGTGCCAGCAGCTTGCCTGTCCAGAATGAGCAGTTCTTC.

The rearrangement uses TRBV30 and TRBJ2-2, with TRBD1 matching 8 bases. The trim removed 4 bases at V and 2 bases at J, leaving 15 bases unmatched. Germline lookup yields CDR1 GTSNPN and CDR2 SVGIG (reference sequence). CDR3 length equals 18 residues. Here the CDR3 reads CAWNPLQGGYTNTGELFF. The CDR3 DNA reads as TGTGCCTGGAACCCTTTACAGGGGGGCTACACCAACACCGGGGAGCTGTTTTTT.

The CDR3 DNA reads TGTGCCAGCAGCCTAGGGACTTCTCCCTCTCAAGAGACCCAGTACTTC. It specifies CASSLGTSPSQETQYF. This chain uses TRBV5-4 with TRBJ2-5; a possible D gene is TRBD2 (6 bases). Germline V gives CDR1 SGHNT, CDR2 YYREEE (reference sequence). The V and J ends lost 4 bases and 2 bases respectively, with 18 bases between them. The CDR3 length is 16 residues. The variable domain in full, completed from reference TRBV5-4 and TRBJ2-5, reads ETGVTQSPTHLIKTRGQQVTLRCSSQSGHNTVSWYQQALGQGPQFIFQYYREEENGRGNFPPRFSGLQFPNYSSELNVNALELDDSALYLCASSLGTSPSQETQYFGPGTRLLVL.

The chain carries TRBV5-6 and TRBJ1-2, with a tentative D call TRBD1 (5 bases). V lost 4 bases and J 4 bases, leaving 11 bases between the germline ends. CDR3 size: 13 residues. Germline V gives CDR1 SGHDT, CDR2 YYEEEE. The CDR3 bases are TGTGCCAGCAGCCTGACAGACCTCTATGGCTACACCTTC. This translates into CASSLTDLYGYTF.

The CDR3 spells CASSQDSGTGFYGYTF. In nucleotides, the CDR3 is TGTGCCAGCAGCCAAGATTCTGGGACAGGCTTTTATGGCTACACCTTC. The chain carries TRBV7-9 and TRBJ1-2; 8 positions agree with TRBD1. Germline trimming cut 5 bases from V and 5 bases from J; bases unmatched to any gene: 13. The CDR3 runs 16 residues. Looked up from germline, CDR1 is SEHNR and CDR2 is FQNEAQ (reference sequence).

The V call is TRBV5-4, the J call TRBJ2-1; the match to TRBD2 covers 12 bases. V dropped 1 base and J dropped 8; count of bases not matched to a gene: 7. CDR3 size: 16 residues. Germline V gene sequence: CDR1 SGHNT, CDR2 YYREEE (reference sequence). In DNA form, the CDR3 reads TGTGCCAGCAGCTTGATGACTAGCGGGAGTATATATGAGCAGTTCTTC. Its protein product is CASSLMTSGSIYEQFF.

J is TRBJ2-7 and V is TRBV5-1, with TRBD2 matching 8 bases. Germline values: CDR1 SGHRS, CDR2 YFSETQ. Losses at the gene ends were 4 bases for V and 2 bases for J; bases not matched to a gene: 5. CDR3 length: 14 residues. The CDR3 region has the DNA TGCGCCAGCAGCGTCGCGGGGGGAACCTACGAGCAGTACTTC. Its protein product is CASSVAGGTYEQYF.

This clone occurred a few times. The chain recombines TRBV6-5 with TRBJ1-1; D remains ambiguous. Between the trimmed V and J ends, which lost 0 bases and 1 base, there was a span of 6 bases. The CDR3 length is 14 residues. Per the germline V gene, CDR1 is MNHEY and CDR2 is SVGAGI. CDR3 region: CASSYSTWNTEAFF. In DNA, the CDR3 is TGTGCCAGCAGTTACTCGACGTGGAACACTGAAGCTTTCTTT.

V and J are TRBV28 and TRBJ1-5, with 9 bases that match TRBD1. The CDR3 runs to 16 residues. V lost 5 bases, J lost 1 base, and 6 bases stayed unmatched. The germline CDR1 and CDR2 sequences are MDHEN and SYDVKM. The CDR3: CASSTTTGGSNQPQHF. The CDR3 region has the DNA TGTGCCAGCAGTACAACCACAGGGGGCAGCAATCAGCCCCAGCATTTT.